This T cell receptor (beta chain) was captured in a study of identical twins. The cDNA had a unique molecular identifier and a template-switch universal primer site. From the 5' RACE reads, TCRdb called clonotypes with MiXCR, one entry per CDR3 protein. The sample consists of about 200,000 distinct CDR3 sequences, 5.5% to 7.5% of them appearing once. This clonotype was counted at least ten times. Trimming pared 6 bases from V and 1 base from J, leaving 9 bases between. The CDR3 is 13 amino acids. This sample was also put to use in a study of T cells expressing NK-cell markers. In that study: Each of about six donors carried dominant NKG2C+ clonotypes accounting for roughly 1.0-7.5% of CD8+ T cells.

The rearrangement uses TRBV12-3 or TRBV12-4 and TRBJ1-1; weak D call: TRBD1 (6 bases). Sequenced sample: CD8+ T cells sorted from blood. The clonotype comes from a woman between 18 and 30 years old in good health. CDR3 sequence: CASSIQGNTEAFF. The CDR3 DNA sequence: TGTGCCAGCAGCATACAGGGGAACACTGAAGCTTTCTTT.